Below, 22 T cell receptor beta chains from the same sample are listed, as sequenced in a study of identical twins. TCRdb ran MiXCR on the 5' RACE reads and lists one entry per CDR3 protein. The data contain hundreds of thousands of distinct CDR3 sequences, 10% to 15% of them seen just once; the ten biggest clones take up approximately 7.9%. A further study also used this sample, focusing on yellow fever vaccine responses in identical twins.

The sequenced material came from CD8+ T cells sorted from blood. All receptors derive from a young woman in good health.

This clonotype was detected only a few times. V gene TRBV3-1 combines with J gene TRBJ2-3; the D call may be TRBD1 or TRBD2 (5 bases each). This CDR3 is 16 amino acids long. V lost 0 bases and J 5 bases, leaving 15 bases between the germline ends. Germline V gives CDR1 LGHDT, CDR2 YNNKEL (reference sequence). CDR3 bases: TGTGCCAGCAGCCAAGATCTCGGCAGGGACGAAGATACGCAGTATTTT. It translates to CASSQDLGRDEDTQYF.

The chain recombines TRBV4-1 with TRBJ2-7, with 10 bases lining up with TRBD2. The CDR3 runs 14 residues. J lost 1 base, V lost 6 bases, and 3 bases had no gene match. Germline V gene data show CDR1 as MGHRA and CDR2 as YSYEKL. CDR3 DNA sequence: TGCGCCAGCAGAGCGGGAGGGCCTTCCTACGAGCAGTACTTC. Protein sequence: CASRAGGPSYEQYF.

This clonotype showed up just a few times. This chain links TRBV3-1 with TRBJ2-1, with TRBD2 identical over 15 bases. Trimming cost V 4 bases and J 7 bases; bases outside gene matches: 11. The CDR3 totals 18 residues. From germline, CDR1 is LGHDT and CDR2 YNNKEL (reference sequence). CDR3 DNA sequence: TGTGCCAGCAGCCCCAATCTCATCGGACTAGCGGGAGGGAATGAGCAGTTCTTC. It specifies CASSPNLIGLAGGNEQFF.

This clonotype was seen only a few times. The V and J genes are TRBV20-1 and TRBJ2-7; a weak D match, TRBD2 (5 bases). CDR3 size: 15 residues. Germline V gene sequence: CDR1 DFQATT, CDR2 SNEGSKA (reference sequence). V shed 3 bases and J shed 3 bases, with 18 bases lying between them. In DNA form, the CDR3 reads TGCAGTGCTAGCCCCCTCCCCGGGAAAATCTACGAGCAGTACTTC. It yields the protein CSASPLPGKIYEQYF.

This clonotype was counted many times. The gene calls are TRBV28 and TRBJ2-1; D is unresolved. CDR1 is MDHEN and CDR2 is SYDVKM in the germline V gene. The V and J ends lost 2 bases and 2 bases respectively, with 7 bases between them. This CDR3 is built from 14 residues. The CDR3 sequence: CASSLGSPYNEQFF. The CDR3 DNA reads TGTGCCAGCAGTTTAGGGTCCCCCTACAATGAGCAGTTCTTC.

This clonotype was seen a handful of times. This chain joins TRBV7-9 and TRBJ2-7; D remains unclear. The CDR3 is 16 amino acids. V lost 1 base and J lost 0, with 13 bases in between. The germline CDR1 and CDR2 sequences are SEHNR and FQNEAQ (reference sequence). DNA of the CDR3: TGTGCCAGCAGCTTAGTCGGCGGACCCGACTCCTACGAGCAGTACGTC. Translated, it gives CASSLVGGPDSYEQYV.

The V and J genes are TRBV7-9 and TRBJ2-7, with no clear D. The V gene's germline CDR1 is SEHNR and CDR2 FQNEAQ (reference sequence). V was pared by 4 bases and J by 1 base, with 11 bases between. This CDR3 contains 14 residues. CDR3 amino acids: CASSSRLNSYEQYF. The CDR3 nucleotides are TGTGCCAGCAGCTCCAGACTGAATTCCTACGAGCAGTACTTC.

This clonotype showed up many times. CDR3 DNA: TGTGCCAGCAGTCAAGGACAGGGCAAGAGCTTTGGCTACACCTTC. Amino acid sequence: CASSQGQGKSFGYTF. The chain combines TRBV12-3 or TRBV12-4 with TRBJ1-2, with 8 bases lining up with TRBD1. The CDR3 totals 15 residues. V shed 5 bases, J shed 7 bases, and the junction held 12 bases outside the gene matches.

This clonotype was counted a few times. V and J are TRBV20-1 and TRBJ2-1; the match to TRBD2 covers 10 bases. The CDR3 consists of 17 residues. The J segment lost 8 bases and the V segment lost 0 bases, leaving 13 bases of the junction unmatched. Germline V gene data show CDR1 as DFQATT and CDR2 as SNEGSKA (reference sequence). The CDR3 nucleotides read TGCAGTGCTAGAGATCTCGGGGCTAGCGGGAGAGGCGATGAGCAGTTCTTC. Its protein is CSARDLGASGRGDEQFF.

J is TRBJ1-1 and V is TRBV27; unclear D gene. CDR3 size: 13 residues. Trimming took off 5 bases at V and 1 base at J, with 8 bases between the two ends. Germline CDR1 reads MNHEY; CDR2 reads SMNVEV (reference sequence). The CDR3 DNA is TGTGCCAGCAGTATAGGACCGAACACTGAAGCTTTCTTT. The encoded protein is CASSIGPNTEAFF.

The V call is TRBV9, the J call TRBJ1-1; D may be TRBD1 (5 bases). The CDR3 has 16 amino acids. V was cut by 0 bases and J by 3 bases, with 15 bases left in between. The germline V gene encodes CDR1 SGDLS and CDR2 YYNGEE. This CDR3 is CASSVGGMWRDTEAFF. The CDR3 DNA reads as TGTGCCAGCAGCGTAGGGGGGATGTGGAGGGACACTGAAGCTTTCTTT.

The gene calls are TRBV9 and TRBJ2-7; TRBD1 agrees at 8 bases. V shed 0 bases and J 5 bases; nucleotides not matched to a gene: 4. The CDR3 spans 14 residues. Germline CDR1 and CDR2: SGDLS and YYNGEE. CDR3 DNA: TGTGCCAGCAGCGTAGGTCCAGGGGGCGACGAGCAGTACTTC. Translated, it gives CASSVGPGGDEQYF.

The CDR3 coding sequence is TGTGCCTTCAGTTTTGGGGCCCCCGGCGGGGGGGGGTCCTACGAGCAGTACGTC. It yields the protein CAFSFGAPGGGGSYEQYV. J is TRBJ2-7 and V is TRBV3-1; the match to TRBD2 covers 9 bases. Losses at the gene ends were 11 bases for V and 1 base for J; bases not matched to a gene: 21. CDR1 is LGHDT, CDR2 YNNKEL, per germline (reference sequence). This CDR3 has 18 residues.

The CDR3 loop is CASSLLAGGAEQFF. As DNA, the CDR3 is TGTGCCAGCAGCTTACTAGCGGGAGGTGCTGAGCAGTTCTTC. This rearrangement joins TRBV7-9 to TRBJ2-1, with 11 bases fitting TRBD2. CDR3 size: 14 residues. CDR1 and CDR2 from the germline V gene are SEHNR and FQNEAQ (reference sequence). J gave up 9 bases and V 2 bases, and 3 bases lay outside the gene matches.

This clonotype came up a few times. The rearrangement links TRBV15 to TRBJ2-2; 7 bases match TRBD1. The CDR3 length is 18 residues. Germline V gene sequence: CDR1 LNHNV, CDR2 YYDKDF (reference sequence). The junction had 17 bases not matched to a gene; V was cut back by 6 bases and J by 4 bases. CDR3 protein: CATSPRDSSWGSTGELFF. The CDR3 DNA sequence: TGTGCCACCAGTCCGAGGGACAGCTCCTGGGGCTCCACCGGGGAGCTGTTTTTT.

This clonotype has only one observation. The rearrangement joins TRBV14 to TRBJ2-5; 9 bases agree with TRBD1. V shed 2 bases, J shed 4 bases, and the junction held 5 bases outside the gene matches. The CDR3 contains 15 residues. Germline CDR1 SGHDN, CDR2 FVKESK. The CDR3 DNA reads TGTGCCAGCAGCCAAACAGGGGGCAGAGGAGAGACCCAGTACTTC. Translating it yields CASSQTGGRGETQYF.

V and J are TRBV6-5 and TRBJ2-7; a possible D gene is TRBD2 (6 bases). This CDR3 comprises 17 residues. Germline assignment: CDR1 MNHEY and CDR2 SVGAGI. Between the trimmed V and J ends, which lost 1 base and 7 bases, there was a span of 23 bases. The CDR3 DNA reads TGTGCCAGCAGTTACTACTCTCCTTTTAGCCGGGGGATGGAGCAGTACTTC. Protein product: CASSYYSPFSRGMEQYF.

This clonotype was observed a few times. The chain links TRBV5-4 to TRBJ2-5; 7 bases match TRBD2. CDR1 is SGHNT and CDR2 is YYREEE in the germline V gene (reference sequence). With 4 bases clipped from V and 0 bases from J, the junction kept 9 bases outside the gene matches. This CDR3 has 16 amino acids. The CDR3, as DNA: TGTGCCAGCAGCCCCTCGTGGGGGGGGTACCAAGAGACCCAGTACTTC. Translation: CASSPSWGGYQETQYF. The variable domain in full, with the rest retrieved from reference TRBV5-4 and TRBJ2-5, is ETGVTQSPTHLIKTRGQQVTLRCSSQSGHNTVSWYQQALGQGPQFIFQYYREEENGRGNFPPRFSGLQFPNYSSELNVNALELDDSALYLCASSPSWGGYQETQYFGPGTRLLVL.

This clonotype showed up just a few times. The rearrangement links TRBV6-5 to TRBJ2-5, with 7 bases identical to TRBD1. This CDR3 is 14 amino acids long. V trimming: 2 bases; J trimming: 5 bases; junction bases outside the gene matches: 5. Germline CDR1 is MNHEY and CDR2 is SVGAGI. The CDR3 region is CASSYTDRDETQYF. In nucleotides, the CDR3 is TGTGCCAGCAGTTACACCGACAGGGACGAGACCCAGTACTTC.

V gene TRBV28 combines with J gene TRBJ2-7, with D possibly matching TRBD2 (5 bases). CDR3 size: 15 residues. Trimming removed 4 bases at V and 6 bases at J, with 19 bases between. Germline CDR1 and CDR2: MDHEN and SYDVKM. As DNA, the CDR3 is TGTGCCAGCAGTTCCCCTGGCCAGAGGGCTTCCGAGCAGTACGTC. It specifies CASSSPGQRASEQYV.

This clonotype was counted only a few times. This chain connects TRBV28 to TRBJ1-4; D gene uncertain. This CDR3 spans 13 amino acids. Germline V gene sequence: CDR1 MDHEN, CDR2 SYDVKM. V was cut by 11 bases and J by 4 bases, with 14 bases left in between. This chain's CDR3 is CASRPNLNEKLFF. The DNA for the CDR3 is TGTGCCTCGCGACCGAACCTTAATGAAAAACTGTTTTTT.

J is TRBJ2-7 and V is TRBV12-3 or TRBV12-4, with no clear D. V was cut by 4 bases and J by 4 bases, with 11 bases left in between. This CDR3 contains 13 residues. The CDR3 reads CASSYRAFYEQYF. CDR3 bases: TGTGCCAGCAGTTACCGAGCCTTTTACGAGCAGTACTTC.